Listed below are T cell receptor beta chains from one sample, sequenced in a study of OX40 agonist ivuxolimab in advanced cancers. The assay was immunoSEQ multiplex PCR, and TCRdb's table has in-frame clones only and misses some. The sample lists roughly 70,000 clones; over 80% were seen once. The sample in question was CD4+ or CD8+ T cells sorted from blood, obtained in a trial of the OX40 agonist ivuxolimab. The receptors were sampled from an adult with an advanced solid tumor such as melanoma, head and neck, liver or kidney cancer. The CDR3 runs from the conserved cysteine through the conserved F or W. D genes are given only for firm matches. Some rows mark clone size as missing; the rest say once, few, many or name a class of expanded clone.

V gene: TRBV19
clone size: NA
D gene: NA
J gene: TRBJ1-1
CDR3 DNA: TGTGCCAGTAGTACGCCACGGGGACTTTTGAACACTGAAGCTTTCTTT
CDR3 protein: CASSTPRGLLNTEAFF

V gene: TRBV15
clone size: NA
D gene: TRBD2
J gene: TRBJ2-7
CDR3 DNA: TGTGCCACCGGTGGGGGGGAAGATTACGAGCAGTACTTC
CDR3 protein: CATGGGEDYEQYF

V gene: TRBV7-8
clone size: once
D gene: NA
J gene: TRBJ1-5
CDR3 DNA: TGTGCCAGCAGCCCACGTGGGGGCAATCAGCCCCAGCATTTT
CDR3 protein: CASSPRGGNQPQHF

V gene: TRBV4-2
clone size: NA
D gene: NA
J gene: TRBJ1-5
CDR3 DNA: TGTGCCAGCAGCCGAGAACAGGTAGGCAATCAGCCCCAGCATTTT
CDR3 protein: CASSREQVGNQPQHF

V gene: TRBV27
clone size: NA
D gene: TRBD2
J gene: TRBJ2-2
CDR3 DNA: TGTGCCAGCAGTTTATCACTAGCGGGAGTTACCGGGGAGCTGTTTTTT
CDR3 protein: CASSLSLAGVTGELFF

V gene: TRBV2
clone size: NA
D gene: TRBD2
J gene: TRBJ2-1
CDR3 DNA: TGTGCCAGCAAGGGACTAGCGGGAGATGAGCAGTTCTTC
CDR3 protein: CASKGLAGDEQFF

V gene: TRBV28
clone size: many
D gene: NA
J gene: TRBJ2-2
CDR3 DNA: TGTGCCAGTTCAGGGCAGGACGGGGAGCTGTTTTTT
CDR3 protein: CASSGQDGELFF

V gene: TRBV9
clone size: NA
D gene: TRBD2
J gene: TRBJ2-7
CDR3 DNA: TGTGCCAGCAGCAGATCTAGCGGTATTAGCTACGAGCAGTACTTC
CDR3 protein: CASSRSSGISYEQYF

V gene: TRBV6-5
clone size: NA
D gene: TRBD1
J gene: TRBJ2-7
CDR3 DNA: TGTGCCAGCAGTTACGAGGGGGCCAGCTACGAGCAGTACTTC
CDR3 protein: CASSYEGASYEQYF

V gene: TRBV19
clone size: NA
D gene: NA
J gene: TRBJ2-7
CDR3 DNA: TGTGCCAGTAGTATAGTTCCTAGGGCCCCGGGCGGAGAGCAGTACTTC
CDR3 protein: CASSIVPRAPGGEQYF

V gene: TRBV7-9
clone size: NA
D gene: TRBD2
J gene: TRBJ2-3
CDR3 DNA: TGTGCCAGCACTGGGACTAGAGTCACAGATACGCAGTATTTT
CDR3 protein: CASTGTRVTDTQYF

V gene: TRBV27
clone size: NA
D gene: NA
J gene: TRBJ1-2
CDR3 DNA: TGTGCCAGCAGTTTAATGCAGAATAACTATGGCTACACCTTC
CDR3 protein: CASSLMQNNYGYTF

V gene: TRBV27
clone size: NA
D gene: NA
J gene: TRBJ1-5
CDR3 DNA: TGTGCCAGCAGACCAACAGCGTATCAGCCCCAGCATTTT
CDR3 protein: CASRPTAYQPQHF

V gene: TRBV4-3
clone size: NA
D gene: NA
J gene: TRBJ2-7
CDR3 DNA: TGCGCCAGCAGCCAAGATATCGGCAGCTCCTACGAGCAGTACTTC
CDR3 protein: CASSQDIGSSYEQYF

V gene: TRBV9
clone size: NA
D gene: NA
J gene: TRBJ1-5
CDR3 DNA: TGTGCCAGCAGCGTAGACGGGGAAAGCAATCAGCCCCAGCATTTT
CDR3 protein: CASSVDGESNQPQHF

V gene: TRBV12-5
clone size: NA
D gene: NA
J gene: TRBJ2-2
CDR3 DNA: TGTGCTAGTGGTTTGGAATGGACAGCGAACACCGGGGAGCTGTTTTTT
CDR3 protein: CASGLEWTANTGELFF

V gene: TRBV4-3
clone size: NA
D gene: NA
J gene: TRBJ1-5
CDR3 DNA: TGCGCCAGCAGCCAAGATACAGGGTTTTACAATCAGCCCCAGCATTTT
CDR3 protein: CASSQDTGFYNQPQHF

V gene: TRBV7-6
clone size: NA
D gene: NA
J gene: TRBJ2-5
CDR3 DNA: TGTGCCAGCCGGGGGCAAGAGACCCAGTACTTC
CDR3 protein: CASRGQETQYF

V gene: TRBV28
clone size: NA
D gene: TRBD1
J gene: TRBJ2-5
CDR3 DNA: TGTGCCAGCAGTTTATTTGGACAGGGGACGTTTCTCGAGACCCAGTACTTC
CDR3 protein: CASSLFGQGTFLETQYF

V gene: TRBV7-9
clone size: NA
D gene: NA
J gene: TRBJ1-1
CDR3 DNA: TGTGCCAGCAGCTTAGTGAGTAACGCGGGTGAAGCTTTCTTT
CDR3 protein: CASSLVSNAGEAFF

V gene: TRBV19
clone size: NA
D gene: NA
J gene: TRBJ2-4
CDR3 DNA: TGTGCCAGTAGTCAGGGGGGAAACATTCAGTACTTC
CDR3 protein: CASSQGGNIQYF

V gene: TRBV19
clone size: once
D gene: NA
J gene: TRBJ2-7
CDR3 DNA: TGTGCCAGTAGTATAGATCCCTACTACGAGCAGTACTTC
CDR3 protein: CASSIDPYYEQYF

V gene: TRBV29-1
clone size: once
D gene: NA
J gene: TRBJ2-1
CDR3 DNA: TGCAGCGTTGTGGGGACTCCAATCCTAAACAATGAGCAGTTCTTC
CDR3 protein: CSVVGTPILNNEQFF

V gene: TRBV7-9
clone size: NA
D gene: NA
J gene: TRBJ1-2
CDR3 DNA: TGTGCCAGCAGCTTAGACCCGATATACTATGGCTACACCTTC
CDR3 protein: CASSLDPIYYGYTF

V gene: TRBV4-3
clone size: NA
D gene: NA
J gene: TRBJ1-5
CDR3 DNA: TGCGCCAGCAGCCAAGAAGTACAACTCCTGGGGCCCCAGCATTTT
CDR3 protein: CASSQEVQLLGPQHF

V gene: TRBV9
clone size: NA
D gene: NA
J gene: TRBJ1-1
CDR3 DNA: TGTGCCAGCAGCGACACCTCTAACACTGAAGCTTTCTTT
CDR3 protein: CASSDTSNTEAFF

V gene: TRBV4-1
clone size: once
D gene: NA
J gene: TRBJ1-2
CDR3 DNA: TGCGCCAGCAGCCAATACCCCTCGGGGGACTATGGCTACACCTTC
CDR3 protein: CASSQYPSGDYGYTF

V gene: TRBV15
clone size: NA
D gene: TRBD2
J gene: TRBJ2-5
CDR3 DNA: TGTGCCACCAGCAGGCCGTTAGCGGGAGAAGAGACCCAGTACTTC
CDR3 protein: CATSRPLAGEETQYF

V gene: TRBV7-3
clone size: NA
D gene: TRBD1
J gene: TRBJ1-1
CDR3 DNA: TGTGCCAGCAGCTTACCGGCAGGGGGCAAGATGAACACTGAAGCTTTCTTT
CDR3 protein: CASSLPAGGKMNTEAFF

V gene: TRBV13
clone size: NA
D gene: TRBD1
J gene: TRBJ1-1
CDR3 DNA: TGTGCCAGCAGCTTTGGTTCAGGGGGCCCTATTCGCACTGAAGCTTTCTTT
CDR3 protein: CASSFGSGGPIRTEAFF

V gene: TRBV9
clone size: NA
D gene: TRBD1
J gene: TRBJ2-3
CDR3 DNA: TGTGCCAGCAGCCCCGGGACAGGGGCAGATACGCAGTATTTT
CDR3 protein: CASSPGTGADTQYF

V gene: TRBV4-1
clone size: NA
D gene: TRBD1
J gene: TRBJ2-7
CDR3 DNA: TGCGCCAGCAGCCAAGCCGAGCAGGGGGCGTACGAGCAGTACTTC
CDR3 protein: CASSQAEQGAYEQYF

V gene: TRBV15
clone size: NA
D gene: NA
J gene: TRBJ1-1
CDR3 DNA: TGTGCCACCAGCAGAGTCATGAACACTGAAGCTTTCTTT
CDR3 protein: CATSRVMNTEAFF

V gene: TRBV11-2
clone size: few
D gene: TRBD2
J gene: TRBJ2-7
CDR3 DNA: TGTGCCAGCAACTCCTTAGCGGGAGCCCACGAGCAGTACTTC
CDR3 protein: CASNSLAGAHEQYF

V gene: TRBV6-6
clone size: NA
D gene: NA
J gene: TRBJ1-4
CDR3 DNA: TGTGCCAGCAGCCCCGACAGTAATGAAAAACTGTTTTTT
CDR3 protein: CASSPDSNEKLFF

V gene: TRBV9
clone size: NA
D gene: NA
J gene: TRBJ2-7
CDR3 DNA: TGTGCCAGCAGCGTAGTCCCAGGGGATACCTACGAGCAGTACTTC
CDR3 protein: CASSVVPGDTYEQYF

V gene: TRBV28
clone size: NA
D gene: TRBD1
J gene: TRBJ2-7
CDR3 DNA: TGTGCCAGCAGTTTAGCCAGGGGGTACGAGCAGTACTTC
CDR3 protein: CASSLARGYEQYF